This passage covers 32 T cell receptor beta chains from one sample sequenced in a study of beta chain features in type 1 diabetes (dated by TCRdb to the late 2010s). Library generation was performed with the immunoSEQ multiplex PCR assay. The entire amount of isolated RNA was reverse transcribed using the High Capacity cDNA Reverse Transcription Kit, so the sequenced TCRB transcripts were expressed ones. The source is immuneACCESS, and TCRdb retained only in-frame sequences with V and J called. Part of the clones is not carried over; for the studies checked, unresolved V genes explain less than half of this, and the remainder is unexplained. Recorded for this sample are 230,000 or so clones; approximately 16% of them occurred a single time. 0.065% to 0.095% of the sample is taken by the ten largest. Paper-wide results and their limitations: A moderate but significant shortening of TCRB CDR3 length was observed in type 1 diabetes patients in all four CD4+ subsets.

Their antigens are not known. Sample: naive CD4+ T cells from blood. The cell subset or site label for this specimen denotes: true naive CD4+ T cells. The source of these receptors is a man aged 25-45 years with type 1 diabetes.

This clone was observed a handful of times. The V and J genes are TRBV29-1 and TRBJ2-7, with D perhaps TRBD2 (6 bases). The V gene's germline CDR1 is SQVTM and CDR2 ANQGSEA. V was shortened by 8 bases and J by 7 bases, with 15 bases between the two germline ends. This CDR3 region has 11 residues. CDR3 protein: CSLSGDWEQYF. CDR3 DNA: TGCAGCCTCTCGGGGGATTGGGAGCAGTACTTC.

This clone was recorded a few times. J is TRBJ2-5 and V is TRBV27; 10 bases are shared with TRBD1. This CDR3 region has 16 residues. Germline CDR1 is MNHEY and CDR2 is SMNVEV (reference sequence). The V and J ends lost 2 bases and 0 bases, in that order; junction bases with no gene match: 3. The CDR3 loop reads CASSLQGTGDQETQYF. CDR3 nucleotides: TGTGCCAGCAGTTTACAAGGGACAGGGGACCAAGAGACCCAGTACTTC.

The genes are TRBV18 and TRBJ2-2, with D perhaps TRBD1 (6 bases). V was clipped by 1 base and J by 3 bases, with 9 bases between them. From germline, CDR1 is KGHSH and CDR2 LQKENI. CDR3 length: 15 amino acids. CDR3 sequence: CASSPQGVDTGELFF. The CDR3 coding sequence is TGTGCCAGCTCACCACAGGGGGTCGACACCGGGGAGCTGTTTTTT.

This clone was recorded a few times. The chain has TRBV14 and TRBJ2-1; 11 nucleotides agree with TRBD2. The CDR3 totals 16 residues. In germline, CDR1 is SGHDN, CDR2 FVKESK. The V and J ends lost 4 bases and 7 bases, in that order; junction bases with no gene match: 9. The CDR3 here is CASSPSPGTSGNEQFF. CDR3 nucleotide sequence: TGTGCCAGCAGCCCATCCCCCGGGACTAGCGGTAATGAGCAGTTCTTC.

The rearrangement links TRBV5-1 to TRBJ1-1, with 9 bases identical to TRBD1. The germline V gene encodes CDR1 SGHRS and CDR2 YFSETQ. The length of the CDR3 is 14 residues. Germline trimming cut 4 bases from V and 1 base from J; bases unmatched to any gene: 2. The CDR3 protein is CASSLDRGNTEAFF. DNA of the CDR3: TGCGCCAGCAGCCTGGACAGGGGGAACACTGAAGCTTTCTTT. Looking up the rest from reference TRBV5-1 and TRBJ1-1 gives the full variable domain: KAGVTQTPRYLIKTRGQQVTLSCSPISGHRSVSWYQQTPGQGLQFLFEYFSETQRNKGNFPGRFSGRQFSNSRSEMNVSTLELGDSALYLCASSLDRGNTEAFFGQGTRLTVV.

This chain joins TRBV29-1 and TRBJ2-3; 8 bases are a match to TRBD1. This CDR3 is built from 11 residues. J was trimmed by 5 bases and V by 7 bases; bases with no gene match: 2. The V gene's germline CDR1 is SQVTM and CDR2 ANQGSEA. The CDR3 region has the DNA TGCAGCGCCACAGGGGGAGATACGCAGTATTTT. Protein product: CSATGGDTQYF.

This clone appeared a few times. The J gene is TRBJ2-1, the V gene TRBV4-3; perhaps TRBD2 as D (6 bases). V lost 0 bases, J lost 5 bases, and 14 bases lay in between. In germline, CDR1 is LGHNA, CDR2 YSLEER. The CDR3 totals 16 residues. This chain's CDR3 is CASSQDSEGTHNEQFF. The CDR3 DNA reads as TGCGCCAGCAGCCAAGATTCGGAAGGGACTCACAATGAGCAGTTCTTC.

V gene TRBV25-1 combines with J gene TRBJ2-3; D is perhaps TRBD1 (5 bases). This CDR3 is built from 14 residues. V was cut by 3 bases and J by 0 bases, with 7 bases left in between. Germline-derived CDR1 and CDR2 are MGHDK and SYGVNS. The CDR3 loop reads CASSDDRSTDTQYF. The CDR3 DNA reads TGTGCCAGCAGTGACGACAGAAGCACAGATACGCAGTATTTT.

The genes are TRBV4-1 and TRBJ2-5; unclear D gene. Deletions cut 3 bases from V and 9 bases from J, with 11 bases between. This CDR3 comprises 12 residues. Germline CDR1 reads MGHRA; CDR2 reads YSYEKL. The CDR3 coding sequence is TGCGCCAGCAGCCAGGGTACAGTAGCCCAGTACTTC. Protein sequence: CASSQGTVAQYF.

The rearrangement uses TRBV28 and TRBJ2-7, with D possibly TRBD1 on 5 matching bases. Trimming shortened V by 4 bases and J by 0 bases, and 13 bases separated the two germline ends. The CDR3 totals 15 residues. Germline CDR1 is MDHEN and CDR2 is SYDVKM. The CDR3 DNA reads TGTGCCAGCAGTTCGACAGTTGGGTCCTCCTACGAGCAGTACTTC. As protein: CASSSTVGSSYEQYF.

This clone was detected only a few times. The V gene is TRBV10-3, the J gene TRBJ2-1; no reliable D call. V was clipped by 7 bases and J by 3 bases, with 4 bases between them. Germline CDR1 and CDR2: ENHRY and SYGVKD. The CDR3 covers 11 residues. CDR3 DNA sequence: TGTGCCATCACAGACTACAATGAGCAGTTCTTC. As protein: CAITDYNEQFF.

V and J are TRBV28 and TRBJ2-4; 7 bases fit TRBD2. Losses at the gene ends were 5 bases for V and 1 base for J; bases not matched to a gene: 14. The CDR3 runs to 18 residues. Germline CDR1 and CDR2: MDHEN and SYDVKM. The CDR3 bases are TGTGCCAGCAGTCCCCCAAGGGGAGGGTCGATTGCCAAAAACATTCAGTACTTC. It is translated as CASSPPRGGSIAKNIQYF.

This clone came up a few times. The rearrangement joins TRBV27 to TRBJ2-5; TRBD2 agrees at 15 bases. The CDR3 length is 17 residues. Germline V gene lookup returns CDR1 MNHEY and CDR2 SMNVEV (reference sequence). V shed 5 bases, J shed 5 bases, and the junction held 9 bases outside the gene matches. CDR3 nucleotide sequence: TGTGCCAGCAGTCGTTGGACTAGCGGGAGGGCCGATGAGACCCAGTACTTC. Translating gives CASSRWTSGRADETQYF.

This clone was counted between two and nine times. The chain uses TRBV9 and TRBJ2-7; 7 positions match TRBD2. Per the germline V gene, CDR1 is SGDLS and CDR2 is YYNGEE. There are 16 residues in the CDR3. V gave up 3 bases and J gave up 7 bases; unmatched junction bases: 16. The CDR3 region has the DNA TGTGCCAGCAGCGCTCCGTCGGGAGGCGGGCGAGGGGAGCAGTACTTC. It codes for CASSAPSGGGRGEQYF.

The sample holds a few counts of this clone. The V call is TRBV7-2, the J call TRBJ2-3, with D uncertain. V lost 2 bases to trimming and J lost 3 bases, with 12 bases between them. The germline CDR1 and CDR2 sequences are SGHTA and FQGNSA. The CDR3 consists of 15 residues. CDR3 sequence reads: CASSLWTQGTDTQYF. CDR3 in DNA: TGTGCCAGCAGCTTATGGACCCAAGGGACAGATACGCAGTATTTT.

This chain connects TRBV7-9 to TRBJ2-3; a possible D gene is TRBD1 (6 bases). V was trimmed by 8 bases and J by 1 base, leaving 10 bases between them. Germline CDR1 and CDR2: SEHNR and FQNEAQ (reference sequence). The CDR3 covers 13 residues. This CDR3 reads CASLAGGTDTQYF. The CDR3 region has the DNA TGTGCCAGCTTAGCAGGGGGCACAGATACGCAGTATTTT.

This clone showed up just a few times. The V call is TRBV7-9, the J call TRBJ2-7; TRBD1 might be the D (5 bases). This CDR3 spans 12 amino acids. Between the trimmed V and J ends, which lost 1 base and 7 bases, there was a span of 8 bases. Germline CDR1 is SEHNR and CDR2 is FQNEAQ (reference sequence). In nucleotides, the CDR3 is TGTGCCAGCAGCTTAGAAGGGGTTGAGCAGTACTTC. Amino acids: CASSLEGVEQYF. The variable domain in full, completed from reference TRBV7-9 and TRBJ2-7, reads DTGVSQNPRHKITKRGQNVTFRCDPISEHNRLYWYRQTLGQGPEFLTYFQNEAQLEKSRLLSDRFSAERPKGSFSTLEIQRTEQGDSAMYLCASSLEGVEQYFGPGTRLTVT.

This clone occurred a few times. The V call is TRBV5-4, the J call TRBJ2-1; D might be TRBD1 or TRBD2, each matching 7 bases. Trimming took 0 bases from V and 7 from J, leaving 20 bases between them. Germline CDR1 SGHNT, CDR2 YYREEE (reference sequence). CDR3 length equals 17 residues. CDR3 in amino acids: CASSLAGASGRGNEQFF. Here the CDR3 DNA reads TGTGCCAGCAGCTTGGCCGGAGCTAGCGGCAGGGGGAATGAGCAGTTCTTC.

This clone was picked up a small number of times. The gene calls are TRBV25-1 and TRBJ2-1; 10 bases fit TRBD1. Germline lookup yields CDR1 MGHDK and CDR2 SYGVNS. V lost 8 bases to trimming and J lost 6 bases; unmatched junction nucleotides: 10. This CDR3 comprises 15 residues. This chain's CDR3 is CASSSPGQGRNEQFF. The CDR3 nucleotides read TGTGCCAGCTCCTCCCCGGGACAGGGGCGCAATGAGCAGTTCTTC.

CDR3 in amino acids: CASSLRETWGEQFF. CDR3 bases: TGCGCCAGCAGCTTGAGGGAGACATGGGGTGAGCAGTTCTTC. The chain carries TRBV5-1 and TRBJ2-1; D is possibly TRBD2 (5 bases). With 1 base removed from V and 9 bases from J, the gap between germline ends came to 14 bases. This CDR3 spans 14 amino acids. Germline V gene lookup returns CDR1 SGHRS and CDR2 YFSETQ.

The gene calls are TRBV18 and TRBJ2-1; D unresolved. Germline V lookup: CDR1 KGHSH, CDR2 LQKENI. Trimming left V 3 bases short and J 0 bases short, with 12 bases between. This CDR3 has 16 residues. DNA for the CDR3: TGTGCCAGCTCACCTCCGGGCCCTAGCTCCTACAATGAGCAGTTCTTC. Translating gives CASSPPGPSSYNEQFF.

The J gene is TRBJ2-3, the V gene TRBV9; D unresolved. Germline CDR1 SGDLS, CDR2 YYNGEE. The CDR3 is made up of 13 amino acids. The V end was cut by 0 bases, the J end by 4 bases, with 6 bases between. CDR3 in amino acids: CASSVASPDTQYF. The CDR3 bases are TGTGCCAGCAGCGTAGCTTCCCCAGATACGCAGTATTTT. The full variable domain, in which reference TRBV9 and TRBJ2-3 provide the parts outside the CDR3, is DSGVTQTPKHLITATGQRVTLRCSPRSGDLSVYWYQQSLDQGLQFLIQYYNGEERAKGNILERFSAQQFPDLHSELNLSSLELGDSALYFCASSVASPDTQYFGPGTRLTVL.

Here the CDR3 reads CASSLPSNEQFF. The DNA for the CDR3 is TGTGCCAGCAGCTTACCCTCGAATGAGCAGTTCTTC. The chain couples TRBV11-1 to TRBJ2-1; D unclear. The CDR3 length is 12 residues. V lost 2 bases, J lost 7 bases, and 6 bases lay in between. Germline-derived CDR1 and CDR2 are SGHAT and FQDESV (reference sequence).

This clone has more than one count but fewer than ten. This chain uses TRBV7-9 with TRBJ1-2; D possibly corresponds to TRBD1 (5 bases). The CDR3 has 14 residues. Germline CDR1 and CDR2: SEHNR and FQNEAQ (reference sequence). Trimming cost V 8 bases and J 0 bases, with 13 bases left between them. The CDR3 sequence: CASDSYGPNYGYTF. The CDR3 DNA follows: TGTGCCAGCGACAGTTATGGCCCTAACTATGGCTACACCTTC.

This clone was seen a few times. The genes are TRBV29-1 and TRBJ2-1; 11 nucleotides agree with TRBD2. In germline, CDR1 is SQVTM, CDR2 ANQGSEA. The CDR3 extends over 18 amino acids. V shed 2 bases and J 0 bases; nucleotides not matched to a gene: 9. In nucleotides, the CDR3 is TGCAGCGTTGAATGGGGACTAGCGGCCAAGAGCTCCTACAATGAGCAGTTCTTC. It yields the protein CSVEWGLAAKSSYNEQFF.

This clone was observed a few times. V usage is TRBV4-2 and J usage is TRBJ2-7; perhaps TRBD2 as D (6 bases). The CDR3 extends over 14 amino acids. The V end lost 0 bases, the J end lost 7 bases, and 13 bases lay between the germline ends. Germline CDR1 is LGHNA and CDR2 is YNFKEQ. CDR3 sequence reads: CASSQESQAGEQYF. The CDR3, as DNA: TGTGCCAGCAGCCAAGAGAGCCAGGCGGGGGAGCAGTACTTC.

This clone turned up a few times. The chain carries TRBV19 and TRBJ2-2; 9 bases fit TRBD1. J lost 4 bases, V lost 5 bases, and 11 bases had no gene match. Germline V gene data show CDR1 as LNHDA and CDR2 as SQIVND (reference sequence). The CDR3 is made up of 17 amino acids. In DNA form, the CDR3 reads TGTGCCAGTAGTCAAAAGGGACAGGGCGGATCCACCGGGGAGCTGTTTTTT. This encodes CASSQKGQGGSTGELFF. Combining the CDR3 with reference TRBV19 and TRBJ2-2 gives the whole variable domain DGGITQSPKYLFRKEGQNVTLSCEQNLNHDAMYWYRQDPGQGLRLIYYSQIVNDFQKGDIAEGYSVSREKKESFPLTVTSAQKNPTAFYLCASSQKGQGGSTGELFFGEGSRLTVL.

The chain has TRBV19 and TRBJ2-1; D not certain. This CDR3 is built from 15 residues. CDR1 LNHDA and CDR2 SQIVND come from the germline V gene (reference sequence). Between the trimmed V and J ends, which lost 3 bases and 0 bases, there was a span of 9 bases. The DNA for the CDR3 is TGTGCCAGTAGTATTTCTCAAAGCTCCTACAATGAGCAGTTCTTC. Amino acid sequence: CASSISQSSYNEQFF. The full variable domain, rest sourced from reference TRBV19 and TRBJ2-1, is DGGITQSPKYLFRKEGQNVTLSCEQNLNHDAMYWYRQDPGQGLRLIYYSQIVNDFQKGDIAEGYSVSREKKESFPLTVTSAQKNPTAFYLCASSISQSSYNEQFFGPGTRLTVL.

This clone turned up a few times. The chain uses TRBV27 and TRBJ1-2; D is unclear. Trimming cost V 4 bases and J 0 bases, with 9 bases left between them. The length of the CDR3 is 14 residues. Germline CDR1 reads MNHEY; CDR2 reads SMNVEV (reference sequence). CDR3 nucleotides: TGTGCCAGCAGTTCACACGAACCTAACTATGGCTACACCTTC. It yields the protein CASSSHEPNYGYTF.

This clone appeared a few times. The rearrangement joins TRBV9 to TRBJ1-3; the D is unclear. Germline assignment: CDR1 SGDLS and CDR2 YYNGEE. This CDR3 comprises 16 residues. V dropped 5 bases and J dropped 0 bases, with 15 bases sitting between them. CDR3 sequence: CASSPEQSNSGNTIYF. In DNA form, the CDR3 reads TGTGCCAGCAGTCCCGAACAGTCCAACTCTGGAAACACCATATATTTT.

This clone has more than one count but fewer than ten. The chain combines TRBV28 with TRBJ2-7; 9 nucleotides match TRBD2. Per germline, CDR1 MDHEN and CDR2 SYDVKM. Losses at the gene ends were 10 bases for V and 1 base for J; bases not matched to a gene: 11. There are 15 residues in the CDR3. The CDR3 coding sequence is TGTGCCACCAGGATTAGCGGGAGCACGTCCTACGAGCAGTACTTC. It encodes CATRISGSTSYEQYF.

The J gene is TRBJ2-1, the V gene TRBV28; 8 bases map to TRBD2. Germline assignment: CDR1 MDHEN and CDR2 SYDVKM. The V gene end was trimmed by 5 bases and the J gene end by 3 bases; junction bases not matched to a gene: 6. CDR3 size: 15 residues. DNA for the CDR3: TGTGCCAGCAGTCAGCCCGGGACTAGCTACAATGAGCAGTTCTTC. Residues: CASSQPGTSYNEQFF.